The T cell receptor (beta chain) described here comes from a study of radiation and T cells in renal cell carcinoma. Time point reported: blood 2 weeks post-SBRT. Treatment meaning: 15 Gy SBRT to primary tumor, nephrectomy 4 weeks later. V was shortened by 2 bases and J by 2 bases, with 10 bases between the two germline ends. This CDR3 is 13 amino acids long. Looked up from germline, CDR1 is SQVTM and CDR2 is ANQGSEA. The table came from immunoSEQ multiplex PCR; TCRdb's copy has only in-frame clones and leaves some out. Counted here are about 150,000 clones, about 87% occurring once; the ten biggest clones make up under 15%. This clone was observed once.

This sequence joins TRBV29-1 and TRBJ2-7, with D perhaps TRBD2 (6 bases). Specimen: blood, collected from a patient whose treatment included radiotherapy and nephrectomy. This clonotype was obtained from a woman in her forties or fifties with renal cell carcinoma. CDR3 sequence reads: CSVEKAGTYEQYF. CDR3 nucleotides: TGCAGCGTTGAAAAGGCGGGGACCTACGAGCAGTACTTC.